This T cell receptor (beta chain) was captured by sequencing in a study of T cells in Graves' hyperthyroidism and ophthalmopathy. The table lists this clonotype with many counts. Its target is unknown. Trimming pared 6 bases from V and 3 bases from J, leaving 15 bases between. The CDR3 extends over 15 amino acids. It was RNA transcripts that yielded the amplified TCR beta CDR3 regions. With the HTBI primer set, the TCR CDR3 went through a first round of RT-PCR. MiXCR, applied by TCRdb to the multiplex PCR reads, yields one record per CDR3 protein. Here the sample spans some 500,000 distinct CDR3 sequences, around 14% being singletons. Study findings and constraints: Blood also showed most of the thyroid clonotypes that were expanded above 0.001.

The source of the PBMCs was approximately 10 ml of fresh peripheral blood. This sequence originates from a woman in her late teens or twenties with Graves' hyperthyroidism. V gene TRBV12-3 or TRBV12-4 combines with J gene TRBJ1-5; D not certain. The sample consisted of blood. This CDR3 reads CASSFGRRNNQPQHF. CDR3 DNA sequence: TGTGCCAGCAGCTTCGGACGGAGAAACAATCAGCCCCAGCATTTT.